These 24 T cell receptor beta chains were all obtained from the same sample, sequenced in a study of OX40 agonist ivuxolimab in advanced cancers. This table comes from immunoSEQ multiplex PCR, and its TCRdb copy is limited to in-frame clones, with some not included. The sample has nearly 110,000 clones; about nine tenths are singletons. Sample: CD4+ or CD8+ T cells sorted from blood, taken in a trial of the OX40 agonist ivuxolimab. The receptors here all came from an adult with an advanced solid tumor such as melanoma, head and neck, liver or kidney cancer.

CDR3 DNA sequence: TGCGCCAGCAGCCAAGATTTGAGCACTGAAGCTTTCTTT. This codes for CASSQDLSTEAFF. The chain is built from TRBV4-1 and TRBJ1-1; no firm D call. CDR1 and CDR2 from the germline V gene are MGHRA and YSYEKL. This CDR3 is 13 amino acids long. V lost 0 bases and J 4 bases, leaving 6 bases between the germline ends.

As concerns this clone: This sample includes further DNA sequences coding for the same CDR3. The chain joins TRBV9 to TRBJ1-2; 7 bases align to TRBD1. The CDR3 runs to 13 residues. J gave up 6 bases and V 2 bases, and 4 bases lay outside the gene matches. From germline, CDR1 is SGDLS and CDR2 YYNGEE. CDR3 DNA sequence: TGTGCCAGCAGCGTTCGTCAGGGGGATGGCTACACCTTC. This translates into CASSVRQGDGYTF.

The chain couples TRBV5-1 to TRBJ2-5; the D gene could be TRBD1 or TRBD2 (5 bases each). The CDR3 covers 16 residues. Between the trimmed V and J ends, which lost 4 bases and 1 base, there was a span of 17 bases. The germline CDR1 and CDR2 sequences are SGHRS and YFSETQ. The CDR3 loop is CASSPGTVGPQETQYF. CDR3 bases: TGCGCCAGCAGCCCGGGGACCGTAGGTCCCCAAGAGACCCAGTACTTC.

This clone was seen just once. The CDR3 DNA sequence: TGTGCCAGCAGCTTCGACCCTGACAGGGTCGAGCTCCACTTT. Translation: CASSFDPDRVELHF. The rearrangement links TRBV5-5 to TRBJ1-6; 7 nucleotides match TRBD1. The V and J ends lost 2 bases and 16 bases, in that order; junction bases with no gene match: 12. This CDR3 spans 14 amino acids. The germline gives CDR1 SGHKS, CDR2 YYEKEE (reference sequence).

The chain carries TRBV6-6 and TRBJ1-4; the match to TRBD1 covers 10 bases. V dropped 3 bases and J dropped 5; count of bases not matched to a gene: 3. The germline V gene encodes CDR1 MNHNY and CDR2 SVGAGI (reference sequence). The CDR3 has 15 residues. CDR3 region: CASSYLTGGNEKLFF. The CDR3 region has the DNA TGTGCCAGCAGTTATCTGACAGGGGGCAATGAAAAACTGTTTTTT.

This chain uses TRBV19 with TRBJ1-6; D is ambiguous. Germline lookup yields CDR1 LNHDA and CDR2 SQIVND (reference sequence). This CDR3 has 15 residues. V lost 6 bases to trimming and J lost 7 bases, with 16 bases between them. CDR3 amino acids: CASRETAEANSPLHF. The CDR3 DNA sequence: TGTGCCAGTAGGGAAACCGCGGAAGCGAATTCACCCCTCCACTTT. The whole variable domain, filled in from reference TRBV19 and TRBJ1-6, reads DGGITQSPKYLFRKEGQNVTLSCEQNLNHDAMYWYRQDPGQGLRLIYYSQIVNDFQKGDIAEGYSVSREKKESFPLTVTSAQKNPTAFYLCASRETAEANSPLHFGNGTRLTVT.

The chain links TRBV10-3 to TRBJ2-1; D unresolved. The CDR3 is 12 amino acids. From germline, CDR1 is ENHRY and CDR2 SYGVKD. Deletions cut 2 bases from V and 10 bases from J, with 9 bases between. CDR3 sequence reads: CAISEGEREQFF. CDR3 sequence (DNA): TGTGCCATCAGTGAGGGGGAACGGGAGCAGTTCTTC.

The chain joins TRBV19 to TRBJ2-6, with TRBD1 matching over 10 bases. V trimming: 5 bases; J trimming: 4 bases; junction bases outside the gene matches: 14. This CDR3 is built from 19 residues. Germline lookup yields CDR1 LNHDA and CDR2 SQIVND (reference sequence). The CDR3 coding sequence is TGTGCCAGTAGTTCAGCCTACTCGGGACAGGGGTTCGGGGCCAACGTCCTGACTTTC. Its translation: CASSSAYSGQGFGANVLTF.

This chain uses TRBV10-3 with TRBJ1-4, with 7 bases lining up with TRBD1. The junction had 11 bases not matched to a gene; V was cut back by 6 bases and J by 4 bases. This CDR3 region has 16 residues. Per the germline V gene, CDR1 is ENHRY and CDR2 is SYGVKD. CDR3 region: CAIRAFPGQINEKLFF. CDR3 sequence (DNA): TGTGCCATCAGAGCTTTTCCGGGACAGATTAATGAAAAACTGTTTTTT.

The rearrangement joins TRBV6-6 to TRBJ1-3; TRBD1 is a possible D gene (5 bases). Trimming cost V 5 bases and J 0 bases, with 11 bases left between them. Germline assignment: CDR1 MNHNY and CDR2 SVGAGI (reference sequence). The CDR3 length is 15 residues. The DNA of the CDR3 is TGTGCCAGCAGTGCAGGGATGCGCTCTGGAAACACCATATATTTT. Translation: CASSAGMRSGNTIYF.

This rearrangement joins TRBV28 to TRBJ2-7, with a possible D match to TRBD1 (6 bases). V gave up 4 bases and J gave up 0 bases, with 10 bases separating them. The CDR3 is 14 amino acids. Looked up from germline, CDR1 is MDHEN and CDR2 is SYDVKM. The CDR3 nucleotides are TGTGCCAGCAGTTACAACAGGGTCTCCTACGAGCAGTACTTC. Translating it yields CASSYNRVSYEQYF.

Here the CDR3 reads CASSSGSGSRADTQYF. The CDR3 coding sequence is TGTGCCAGCAGCTCGGGCTCGGGGAGCAGGGCAGATACGCAGTATTTT. This chain joins TRBV7-2 and TRBJ2-3; D is possibly TRBD1 or TRBD2 (5 bases each). Germline V gene lookup returns CDR1 SGHTA and CDR2 FQGNSA. The CDR3 is 16 residues long. V lost 4 bases and J lost 4, with 18 bases in between. Full variable domain (outside the CDR3, taken from reference TRBV7-2 and TRBJ2-3): GAGVSQSPSNKVTEKGKDVELRCDPISGHTALYWYRQSLGQGLEFLIYFQGNSAPDKSGLPSDRFSAERTGGSVSTLTIQRTQQEDSAVYLCASSSGSGSRADTQYFGPGTRLTVL.

The CDR3 reads CASSLGASRRKASYEQYF. CDR3 coding DNA: TGTGCCAGCAGCTTGGGCGCCTCACGTCGAAAAGCCTCCTACGAGCAGTACTTC. This chain connects TRBV5-6 to TRBJ2-7, with D unresolved. V was cut by 0 bases and J by 0 bases, with 19 bases left in between. This CDR3 is 18 amino acids long. Germline assignment: CDR1 SGHDT and CDR2 YYEEEE. The whole variable domain, remainder taken from reference TRBV5-6 and TRBJ2-7, is DAGVTQSPTHLIKTRGQQVTLRCSPKSGHDTVSWYQQALGQGPQFIFQYYEEEERQRGNFPDRFSGHQFPNYSSELNVNALLLGDSALYLCASSLGASRRKASYEQYFGPGTRLTVT.

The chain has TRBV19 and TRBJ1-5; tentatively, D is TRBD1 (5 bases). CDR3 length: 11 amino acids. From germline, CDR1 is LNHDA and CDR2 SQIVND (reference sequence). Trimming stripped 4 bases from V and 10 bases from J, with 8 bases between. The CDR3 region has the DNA TGTGCCAGTAGTACGAGGGGACCCCAGCATTTT. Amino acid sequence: CASSTRGPQHF.

CDR3 region: CASQGGDEQYF. The CDR3, as DNA: TGTGCCAGCCAGGGGGGAGACGAGCAGTACTTC. The V gene is TRBV6-6, the J gene TRBJ2-5, with a possible D match to TRBD1 (7 bases). The tail of the sequence fits TRBJ2-7 better, so the J call may be wrong. Germline V gene sequence: CDR1 MNHNY, CDR2 SVGAGI (reference sequence). The CDR3 is 11 amino acids.

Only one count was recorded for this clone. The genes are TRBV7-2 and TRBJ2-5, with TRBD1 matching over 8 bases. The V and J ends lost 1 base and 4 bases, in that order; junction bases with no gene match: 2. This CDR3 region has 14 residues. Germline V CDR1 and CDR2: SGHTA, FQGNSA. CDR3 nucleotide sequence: TGTGCCAGCAGCTTAGGGCAGGGGGCAGAGACCCAGTACTTC. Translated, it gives CASSLGQGAETQYF.

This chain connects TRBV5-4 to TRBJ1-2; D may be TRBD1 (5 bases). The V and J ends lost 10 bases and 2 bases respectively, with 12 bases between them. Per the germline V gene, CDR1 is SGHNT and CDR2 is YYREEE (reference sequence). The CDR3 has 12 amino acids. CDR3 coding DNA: TGTGCCCTAAGAGGGGAAAACTATGGCTACACCTTC. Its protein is CALRGENYGYTF.

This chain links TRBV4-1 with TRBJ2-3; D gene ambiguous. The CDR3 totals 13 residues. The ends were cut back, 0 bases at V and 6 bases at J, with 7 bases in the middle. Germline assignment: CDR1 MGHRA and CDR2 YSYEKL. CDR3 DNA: TGCGCCAGCAGCCAAGAAGGGCGGGATACGCAGTATTTT. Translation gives CASSQEGRDTQYF.

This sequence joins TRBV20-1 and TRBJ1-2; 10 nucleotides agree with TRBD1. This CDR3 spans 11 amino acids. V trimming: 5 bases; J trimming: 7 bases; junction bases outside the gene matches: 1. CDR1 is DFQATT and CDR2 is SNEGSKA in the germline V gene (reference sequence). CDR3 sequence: CSARTGGGYTF. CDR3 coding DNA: TGCAGTGCTCGGACAGGGGGTGGCTACACCTTC.

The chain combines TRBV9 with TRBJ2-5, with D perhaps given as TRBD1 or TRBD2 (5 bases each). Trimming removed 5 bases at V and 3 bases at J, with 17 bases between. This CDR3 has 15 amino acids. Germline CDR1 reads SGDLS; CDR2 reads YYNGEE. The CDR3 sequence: CASRPGTLEEETQYF. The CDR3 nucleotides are TGTGCCAGCAGGCCCGGGACCCTGGAGGAAGAGACCCAGTACTTC.

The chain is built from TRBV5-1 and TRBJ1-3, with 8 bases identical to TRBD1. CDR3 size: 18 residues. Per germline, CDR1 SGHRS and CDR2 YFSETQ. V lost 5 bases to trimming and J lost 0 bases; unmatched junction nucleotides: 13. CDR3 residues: CASRLGQGGGISGNTIYF. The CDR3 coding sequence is TGCGCCAGCAGACTTGGACAGGGAGGGGGAATCTCTGGAAACACCATATATTTT.

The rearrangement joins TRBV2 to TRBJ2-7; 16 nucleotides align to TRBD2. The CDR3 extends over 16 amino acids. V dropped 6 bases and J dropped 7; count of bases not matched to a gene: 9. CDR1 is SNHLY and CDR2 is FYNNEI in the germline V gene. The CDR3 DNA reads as TGTGCCAGCAGGATGGGGACTAGCGGGGGGGCGAGGGAGCAGTACTTC. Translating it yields CASRMGTSGGAREQYF.

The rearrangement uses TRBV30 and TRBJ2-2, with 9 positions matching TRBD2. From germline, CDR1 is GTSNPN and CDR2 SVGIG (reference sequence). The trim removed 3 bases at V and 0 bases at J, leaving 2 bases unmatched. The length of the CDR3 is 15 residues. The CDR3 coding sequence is TGTGCCTGGAGGCGCGGGAGGGCGAACACCGGGGAGCTGTTTTTT. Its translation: CAWRRGRANTGELFF. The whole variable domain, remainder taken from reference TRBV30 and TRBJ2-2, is SQTIHQWPATLVQPVGSPLSLECTVEGTSNPNLYWYRQAAGRGLQLLFYSVGIGQISSEVPQNLSASRPQDRQFILSSKKLLLSDSGFYLCAWRRGRANTGELFFGEGSRLTVL.

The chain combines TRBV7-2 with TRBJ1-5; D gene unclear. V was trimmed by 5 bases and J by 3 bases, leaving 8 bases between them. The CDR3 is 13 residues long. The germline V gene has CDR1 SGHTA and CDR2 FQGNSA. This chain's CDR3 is CASSPDYNQPQHF. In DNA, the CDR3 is TGTGCCAGCAGCCCGGATTACAATCAGCCCCAGCATTTT.